The clone carrying this T cell receptor beta chain has a count of ten or more. Its antigen is not identified. The sample originates from a study of T cells in Graves' hyperthyroidism and ophthalmopathy. TCR beta CDR3 sequences were amplified from RNA transcripts. HTBI primers were the set used in a first-round RT-PCR of the TCR CDR3. A single record per CDR3 protein comes from TCRdb applying MiXCR to the multiplex PCR reads. The sample yields around 500,000 distinct CDR3 sequences, 13% to 15% seen once. Study-wide results and limits: Expanded thyroid clonotypes (above 0.001) were mostly also found in blood. The model forecast ophthalmopathy, anticipating it by a median around 6.5 months before onset.

V was clipped by 6 bases and J by 6 bases; unmatched bases: 10. The CDR3 spans 14 residues. Recently diagnosed hyperthyroidism of less than 2 months' duration affected patients aged 18 to 65. Exclusion of a patient resulted from uncontrolled infection, other autoimmune disease, pregnancy or lactation. V usage is TRBV12-3 or TRBV12-4 and J usage is TRBJ2-7, with 8 bases that match TRBD1. Sequences were obtained from blood. The TCR was taken from a woman aged 40 to 55 with Graves' hyperthyroidism. Here the CDR3 reads CASSQGQDPSEQYF. DNA for the CDR3: TGTGCCAGCAGCCAGGGACAGGACCCCTCCGAGCAGTACTTC.